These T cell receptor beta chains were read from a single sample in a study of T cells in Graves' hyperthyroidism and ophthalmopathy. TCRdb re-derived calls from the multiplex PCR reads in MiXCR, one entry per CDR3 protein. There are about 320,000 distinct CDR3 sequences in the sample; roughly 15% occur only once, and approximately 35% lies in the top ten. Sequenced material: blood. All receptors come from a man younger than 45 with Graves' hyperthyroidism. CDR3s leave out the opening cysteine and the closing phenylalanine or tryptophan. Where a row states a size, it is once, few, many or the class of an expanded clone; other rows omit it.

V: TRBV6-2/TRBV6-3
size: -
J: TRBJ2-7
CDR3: ASSYRSREQY

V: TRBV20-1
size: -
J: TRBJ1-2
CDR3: SGGDSGSGYGYT

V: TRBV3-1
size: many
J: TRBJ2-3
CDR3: ASSQAGGRTDTQY

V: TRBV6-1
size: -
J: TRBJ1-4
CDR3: ASSESPPEKLF

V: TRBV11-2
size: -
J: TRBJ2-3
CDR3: ASSFVSDTQY

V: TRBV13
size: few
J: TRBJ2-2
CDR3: ASSTPRPQSTGYSTGELF

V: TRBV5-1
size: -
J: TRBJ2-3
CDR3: ASSLGWDPRTDTQY

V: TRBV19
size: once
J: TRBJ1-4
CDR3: ASSWTGGTNEKLF

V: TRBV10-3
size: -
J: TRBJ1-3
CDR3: AIDSGREVGNTIY

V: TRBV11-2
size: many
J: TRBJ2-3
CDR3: ASSLGVRNTDTQY

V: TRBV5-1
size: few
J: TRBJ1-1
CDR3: ASSFGDRSDTEAF

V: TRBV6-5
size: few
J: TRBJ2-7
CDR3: ASSYPPRHEQY

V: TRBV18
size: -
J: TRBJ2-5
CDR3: ASSPPGAGAGETQY

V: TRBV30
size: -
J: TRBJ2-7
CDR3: AWSPLGTRLYEQY

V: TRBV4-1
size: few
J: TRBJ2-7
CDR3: ASSQLEGAYEQY

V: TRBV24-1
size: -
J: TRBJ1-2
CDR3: ATSQTGSQYGYT

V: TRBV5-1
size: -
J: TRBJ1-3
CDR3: ASSLGTASGNTIY

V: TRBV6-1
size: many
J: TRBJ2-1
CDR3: ASSEAVAGGADNEQF

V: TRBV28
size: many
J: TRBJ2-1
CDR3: ASRDERDREQF

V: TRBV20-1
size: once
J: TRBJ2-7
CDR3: SAREGLAGGIGFSEQY

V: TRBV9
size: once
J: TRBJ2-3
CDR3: ASSADRDTQY

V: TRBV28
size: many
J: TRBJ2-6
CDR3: ASSLSYSGANVLT

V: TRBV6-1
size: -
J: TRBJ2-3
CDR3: ASSAGTGVTDTQY

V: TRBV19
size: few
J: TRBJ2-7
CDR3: ASNSGQGAAEQY

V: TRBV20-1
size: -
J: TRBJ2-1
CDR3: SASLSSYNEQF

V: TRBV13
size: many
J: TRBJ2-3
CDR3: ASRDSLRTDTQY

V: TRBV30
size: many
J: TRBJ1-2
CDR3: AWSVLTAYGYT

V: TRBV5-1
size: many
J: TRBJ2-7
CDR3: ASSRGQGAYEQY

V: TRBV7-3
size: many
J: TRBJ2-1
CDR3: ASSAGTSGNEQF

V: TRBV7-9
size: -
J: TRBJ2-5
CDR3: ASGTSGRALETQY

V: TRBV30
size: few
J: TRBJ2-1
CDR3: AWRFYNEQF

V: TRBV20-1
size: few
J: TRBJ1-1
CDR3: SARGGTGWGTEAF

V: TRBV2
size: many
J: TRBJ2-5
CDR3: ASGGQGARETQY

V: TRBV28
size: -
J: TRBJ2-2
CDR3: ASSHHRGPGELF

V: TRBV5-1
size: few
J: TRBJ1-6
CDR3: ASSFGARSPLH

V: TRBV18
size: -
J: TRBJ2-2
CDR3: ASSPYGELF

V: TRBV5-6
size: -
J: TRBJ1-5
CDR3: ASSVSGTYQPQH

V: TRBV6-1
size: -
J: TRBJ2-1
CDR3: ASSTPWGLSYNEQF

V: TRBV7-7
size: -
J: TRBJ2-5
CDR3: ASKTGDVYETQY

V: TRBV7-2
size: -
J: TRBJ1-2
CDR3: ASSSTDPRDSNGYT

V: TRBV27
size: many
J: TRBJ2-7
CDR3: ASSSLGQGAFYEQY

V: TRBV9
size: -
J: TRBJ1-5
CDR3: ASGKGVDSNQPQH

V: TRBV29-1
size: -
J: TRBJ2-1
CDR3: SVEDMGGGAFNEQF

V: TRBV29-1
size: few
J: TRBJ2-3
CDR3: SGWDGDFKYSTDTQY

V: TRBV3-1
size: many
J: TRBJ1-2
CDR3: ASSLGVGGYT

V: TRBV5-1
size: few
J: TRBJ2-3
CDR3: ASSFGAGVEFGTDTQY

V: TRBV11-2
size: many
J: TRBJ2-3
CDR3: ASSRTGVKSDTQY

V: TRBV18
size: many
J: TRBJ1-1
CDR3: ASSPGQGNTEAF

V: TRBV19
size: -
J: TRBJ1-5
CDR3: ASMEGTGNQPQH